A selection of T cell receptor beta chains follows, all from one sample in a study of blood T cell repertoires in COVID-19. Sequencing used immunoSEQ multiplex PCR; TCRdb keeps in-frame clones, though not all of them. The sample contains some 170,000 clones, less than 90% of which appear only once. The source material was PBMCs or T cells enriched from blood (not recorded which). Every receptor here comes from a human donor with acute COVID-19. The donor label of this sample is uncertain. Both conserved end residues are part of each CDR3. The D gene is left open where the match is weak. A row's size may be missing; if present it is once, few, many or a size class.

DNA	CDR3	D	V	J	size	length
TGTGCCAGCAGCCCCGGCGGCAGGGGGCGAACTTTCTTT	CASSPGGRGRTFF	TRBD1	TRBV7-3	TRBJ1-1	-	13
TGTGCCAGCCTAAGTGGAAACACCATATATTTT	CASLSGNTIYF	-	TRBV6-5	TRBJ1-3	-	11
TGTGCCATCAGTGAGTCGGAGACAGGGGATTCACCCCTCCACTTT	CAISESETGDSPLHF	TRBD1	TRBV10-3	TRBJ1-6	-	15
TGTGCCAGCAGCTTGGATTTGGGGCCAGGGGGCACCGGGGAGCTGTTTTTT	CASSLDLGPGGTGELFF	TRBD1	TRBV5-6	TRBJ2-2	-	17
TGCAGTGCTAGTTCGCTAGCGGGGGATCCGAACACCGGGGAGCTGTTTTTT	CSASSLAGDPNTGELFF	TRBD2	TRBV20-1	TRBJ2-2	-	17
TGTGCCAGCAGTTACTCAGCGTCGAAGCGGGGTGTCGACGAGCAGTACTTC	CASSYSASKRGVDEQYF	TRBD2	TRBV6-2/TRBV6-3	TRBJ2-7	-	17
TGTGCCAGCTCCCGGGAGTACACCGGGGAGCTGTTTTTT	CASSREYTGELFF	-	TRBV18	TRBJ2-2	-	13
TGTGCCAGCAGCTTAAGACGAGCGCGGGGGAATGAGCAGTTCTTC	CASSLRRARGNEQFF	TRBD2	TRBV11-1	TRBJ2-1	once	15
TGCAGTGCCGGGACAGGGCAGGGCTACACCTTC	CSAGTGQGYTF	TRBD1	TRBV20-1	TRBJ1-2	-	11
TGCGCCAGCAGCCAAAAGGGAGCGGGGGCCCTCACAGATACGCAGTATTTT	CASSQKGAGALTDTQYF	TRBD2	TRBV4-1	TRBJ2-3	-	17
TGTGCCAGCAGCCCTATGGGGCCAGGAGCGAACACTGAAGCTTTCTTT	CASSPMGPGANTEAFF	-	TRBV28	TRBJ1-1	-	16
TGTGCCAGCAGGACAGGGGCGCAGGTTGGTGGCTACACCTTC	CASRTGAQVGGYTF	TRBD1	TRBV27	TRBJ1-2	-	14
TGTGCCAGCAGCTTGGAGGACAGCTATGGCTACACCTTC	CASSLEDSYGYTF	-	TRBV5-8	TRBJ1-2	-	13
TGTGCCAGCACCGGTCCCGGACAGTCTAGCACAGATACGCAGTATTTT	CASTGPGQSSTDTQYF	-	TRBV7-9	TRBJ2-3	-	16
TGCGCCAGCAGCTTGAGCGGGGTAGCCGGTGAGCAGTTCTTC	CASSLSGVAGEQFF	TRBD2	TRBV5-1	TRBJ2-1	-	14
TGTGCCAGCAGCGTAGGGGACATCCATAGCAATCAGCCCCAGCATTTT	CASSVGDIHSNQPQHF	-	TRBV9	TRBJ1-5	-	16
TGCGCCAGCGAGGGGGGGGGCCGCAGCAATCAGCCCCAGCATTTT	CASEGGGRSNQPQHF	-	TRBV5-1	TRBJ1-5	-	15
TGTGCCAGTAGTATATTAGCGGGATCTGACAATGAGCAGTTCTTC	CASSILAGSDNEQFF	TRBD2	TRBV19	TRBJ2-1	-	15
TGCGCCAGCAGCTTAGGCGGGGGGCAGAACACCGGGGAGCTGTTTTTT	CASSLGGGQNTGELFF	TRBD2	TRBV5-1	TRBJ2-2	-	16
TGTGCCAGCAGCTTAGACCCGGGCGGAGGGCCCCAGCATTTT	CASSLDPGGGPQHF	-	TRBV7-2	TRBJ1-5	few	14
TGTGCCAGCAGGGGGACAGGGAAGGGTATAGCTTTCTTT	CASRGTGKGIAFF	TRBD1	TRBV12-3/TRBV12-4	TRBJ1-1	once	13
TGTGCCTGGAGTGGAGGGTACGAGACCCAGTACTTC	CAWSGGYETQYF	-	TRBV30	TRBJ2-5	-	12
TGTGCCAGTAGTATCCGTGCCGTCCCTAGCGGGGGGGCGAGTGAGGAGACCCAGTACTTC	CASSIRAVPSGGASEETQYF	TRBD2	TRBV19	TRBJ2-5	-	20
TGTGCCAGCAGCGTAGACTCCCGATCCTACGAGCAGTACTTC	CASSVDSRSYEQYF	-	TRBV9	TRBJ2-7	-	14
TGTGCCAGTAGTATAGAGTCCAGCGGGCTTTCCTACGAGCAGTACTTC	CASSIESSGLSYEQYF	-	TRBV19	TRBJ2-7	-	16